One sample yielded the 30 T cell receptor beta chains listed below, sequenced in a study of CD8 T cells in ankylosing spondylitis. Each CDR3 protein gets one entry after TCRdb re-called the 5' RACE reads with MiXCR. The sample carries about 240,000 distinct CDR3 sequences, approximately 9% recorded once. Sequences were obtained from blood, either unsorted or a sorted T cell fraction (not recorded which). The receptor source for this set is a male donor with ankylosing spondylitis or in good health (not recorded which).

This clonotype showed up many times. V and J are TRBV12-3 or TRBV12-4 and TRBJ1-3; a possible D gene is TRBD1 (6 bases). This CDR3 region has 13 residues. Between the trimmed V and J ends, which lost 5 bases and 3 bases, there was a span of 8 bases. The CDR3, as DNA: TGTGCCAGCAGTCTGGGACATGGAAACACCATATATTTT. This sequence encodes CASSLGHGNTIYF.

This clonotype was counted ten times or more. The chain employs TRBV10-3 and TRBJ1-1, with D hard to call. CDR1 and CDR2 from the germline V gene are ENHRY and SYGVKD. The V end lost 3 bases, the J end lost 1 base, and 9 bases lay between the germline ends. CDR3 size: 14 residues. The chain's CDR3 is CAISDPGRNTEAFF. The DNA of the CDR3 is TGTGCCATCAGTGACCCGGGCAGGAACACTGAAGCTTTCTTT.

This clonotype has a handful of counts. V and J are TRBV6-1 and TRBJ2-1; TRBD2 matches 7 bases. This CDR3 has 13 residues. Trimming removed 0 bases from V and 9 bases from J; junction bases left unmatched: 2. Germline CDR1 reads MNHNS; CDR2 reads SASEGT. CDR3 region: CASSEAGRGEQFF. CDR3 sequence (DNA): TGTGCCAGCAGTGAAGCGGGGAGGGGTGAGCAGTTCTTC.

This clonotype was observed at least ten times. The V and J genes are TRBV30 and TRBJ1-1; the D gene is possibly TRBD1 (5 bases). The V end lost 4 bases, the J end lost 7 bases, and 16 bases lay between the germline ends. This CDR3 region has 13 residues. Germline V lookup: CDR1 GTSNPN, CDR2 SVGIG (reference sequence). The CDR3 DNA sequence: TGTGCCTGGAACGCCCGTGGACACGATGAAGCTTTCTTT. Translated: CAWNARGHDEAFF.

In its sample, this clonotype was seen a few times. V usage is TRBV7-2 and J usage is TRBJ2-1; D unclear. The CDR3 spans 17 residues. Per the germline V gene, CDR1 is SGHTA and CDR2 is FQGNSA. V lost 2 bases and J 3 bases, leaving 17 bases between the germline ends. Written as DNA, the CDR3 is TGTGCCAGCAGCTTAAAGGGCGTTTGGGCCGACTACAATGAGCAGTTCTTC. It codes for CASSLKGVWADYNEQFF.

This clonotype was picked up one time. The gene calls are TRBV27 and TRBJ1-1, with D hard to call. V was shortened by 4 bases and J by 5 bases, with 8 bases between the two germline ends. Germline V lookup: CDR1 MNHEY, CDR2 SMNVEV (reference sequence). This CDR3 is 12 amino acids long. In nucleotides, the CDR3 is TGTGCCAGCAGTTCCATCGGGACTGAAGCTTTCTTT. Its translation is CASSSIGTEAFF.

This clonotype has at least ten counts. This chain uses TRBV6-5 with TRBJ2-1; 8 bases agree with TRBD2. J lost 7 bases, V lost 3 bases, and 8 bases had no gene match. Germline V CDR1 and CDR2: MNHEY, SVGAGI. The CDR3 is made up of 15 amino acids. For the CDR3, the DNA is TGTGCCAGCAGTTATGGTCTAGCGGGTGCTAATGAGCAGTTCTTC. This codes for CASSYGLAGANEQFF.

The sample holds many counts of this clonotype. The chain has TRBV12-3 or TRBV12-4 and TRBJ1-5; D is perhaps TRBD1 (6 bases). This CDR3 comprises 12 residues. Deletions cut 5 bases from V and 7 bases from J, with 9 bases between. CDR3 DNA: TGTGCCAGCAGTACAGGGTTCCAGCCCCAGCATTTT. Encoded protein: CASSTGFQPQHF.

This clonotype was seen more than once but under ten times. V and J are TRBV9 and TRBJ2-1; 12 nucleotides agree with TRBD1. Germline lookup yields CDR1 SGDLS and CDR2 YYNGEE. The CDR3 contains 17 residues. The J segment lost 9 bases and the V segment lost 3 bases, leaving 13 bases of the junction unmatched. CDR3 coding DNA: TGTGCCAGCAGCGCCGACTGGGTGGGACAGGGGGCAAGTGAGCAGTTCTTC. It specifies CASSADWVGQGASEQFF. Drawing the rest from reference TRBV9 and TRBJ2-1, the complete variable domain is DSGVTQTPKHLITATGQRVTLRCSPRSGDLSVYWYQQSLDQGLQFLIQYYNGEERAKGNILERFSAQQFPDLHSELNLSSLELGDSALYFCASSADWVGQGASEQFFGPGTRLTVL.

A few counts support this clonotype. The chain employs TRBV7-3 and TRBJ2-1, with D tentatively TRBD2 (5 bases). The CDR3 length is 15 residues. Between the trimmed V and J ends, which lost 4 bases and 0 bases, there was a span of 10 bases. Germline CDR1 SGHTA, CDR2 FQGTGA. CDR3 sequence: CASSSATSSYNEQFF. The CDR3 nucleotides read TGTGCCAGCAGCTCAGCCACTAGCTCCTACAATGAGCAGTTCTTC.

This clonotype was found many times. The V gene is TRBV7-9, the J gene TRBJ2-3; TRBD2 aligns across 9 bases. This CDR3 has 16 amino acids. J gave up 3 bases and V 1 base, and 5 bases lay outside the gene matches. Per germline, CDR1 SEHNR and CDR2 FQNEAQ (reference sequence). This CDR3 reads CASSLDGSGGTDTQYF. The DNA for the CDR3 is TGTGCCAGCAGCTTAGATGGTAGCGGGGGAACAGATACGCAGTATTTT.

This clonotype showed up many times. This CDR3 is CASSQMHEQYF. For the CDR3, the DNA is TGTGCCAGCAGCCAGATGCACGAGCAGTACTTC. The J gene is TRBJ2-7, the V gene TRBV3-1, with D uncertain. The length of the CDR3 is 11 residues. In germline, CDR1 is LGHDT, CDR2 YNNKEL (reference sequence). V was shortened by 3 bases and J by 5 bases, with 5 bases between the two germline ends.

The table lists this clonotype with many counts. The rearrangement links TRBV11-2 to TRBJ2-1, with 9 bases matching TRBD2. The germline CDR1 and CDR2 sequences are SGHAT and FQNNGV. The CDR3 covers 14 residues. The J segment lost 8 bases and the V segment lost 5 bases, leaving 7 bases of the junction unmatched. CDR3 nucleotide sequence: TGTGCCAGCAGCCCCGAGCGGGGGGATTATGAGCAGTTCTTC. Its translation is CASSPERGDYEQFF.

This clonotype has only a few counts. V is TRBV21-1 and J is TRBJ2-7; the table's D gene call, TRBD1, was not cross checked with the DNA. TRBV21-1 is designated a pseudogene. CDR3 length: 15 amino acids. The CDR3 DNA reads TGTGCCAGCAGCCCCCGGAGGGACAGGGTCCACGAGCAGTACTTC. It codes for CASSPRRDRVHEQYF.

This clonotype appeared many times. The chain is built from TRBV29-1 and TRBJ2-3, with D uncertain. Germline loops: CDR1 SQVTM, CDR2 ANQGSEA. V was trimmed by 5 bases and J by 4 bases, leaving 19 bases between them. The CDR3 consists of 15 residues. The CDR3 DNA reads TGCAGCGTTTCACTCCTGGGGAAGGGTGCAGATACGCAGTATTTT. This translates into CSVSLLGKGADTQYF.

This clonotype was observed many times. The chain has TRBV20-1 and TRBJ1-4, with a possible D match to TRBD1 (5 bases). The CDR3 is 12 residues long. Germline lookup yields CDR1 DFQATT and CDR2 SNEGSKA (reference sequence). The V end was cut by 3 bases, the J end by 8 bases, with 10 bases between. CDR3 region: CSARGPDEKLFF. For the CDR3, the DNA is TGCAGTGCTAGGGGACCGGACGAAAAACTGTTTTTT.

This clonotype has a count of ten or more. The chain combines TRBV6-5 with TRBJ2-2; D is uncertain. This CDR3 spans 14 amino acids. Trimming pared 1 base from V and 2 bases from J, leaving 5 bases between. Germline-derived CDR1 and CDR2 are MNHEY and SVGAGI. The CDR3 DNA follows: TGTGCCAGCAGTTACTTACAAAACACCGGGGAGCTGTTTTTT. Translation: CASSYLQNTGELFF.

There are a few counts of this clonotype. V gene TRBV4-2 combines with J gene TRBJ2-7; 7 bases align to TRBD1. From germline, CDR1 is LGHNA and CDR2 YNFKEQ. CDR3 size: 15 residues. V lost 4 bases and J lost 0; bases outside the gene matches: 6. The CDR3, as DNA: TGTGCCAGCAGCCCTACAGGGGTCGGCTCCTACGAGCAGTACTTC. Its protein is CASSPTGVGSYEQYF.

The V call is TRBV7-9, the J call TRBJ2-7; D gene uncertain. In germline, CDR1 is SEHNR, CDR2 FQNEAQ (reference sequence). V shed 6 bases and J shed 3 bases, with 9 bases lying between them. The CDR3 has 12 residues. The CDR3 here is CASRPRGYEQYF. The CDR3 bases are TGTGCCAGCAGACCGAGAGGCTACGAGCAGTACTTC.

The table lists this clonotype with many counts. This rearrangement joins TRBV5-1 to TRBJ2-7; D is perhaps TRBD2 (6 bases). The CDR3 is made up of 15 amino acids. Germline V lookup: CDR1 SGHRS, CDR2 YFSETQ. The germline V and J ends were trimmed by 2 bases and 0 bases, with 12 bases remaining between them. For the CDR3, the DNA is TGCGCCAGCAGCTTAAGGAGCGGGCCCTCCTACGAGCAGTACTTC. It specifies CASSLRSGPSYEQYF.

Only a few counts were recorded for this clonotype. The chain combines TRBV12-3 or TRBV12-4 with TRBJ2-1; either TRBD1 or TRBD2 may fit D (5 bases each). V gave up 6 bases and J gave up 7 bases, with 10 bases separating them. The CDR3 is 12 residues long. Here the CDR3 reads CASRKRGNEQFF. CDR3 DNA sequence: TGTGCCAGCAGGAAGAGGGGAAATGAGCAGTTCTTC.

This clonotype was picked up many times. CDR3 residues: CASRLAGTPDGYTF. The CDR3 coding sequence is TGTGCCAGCAGACTAGCCGGGACTCCGGATGGCTACACCTTC. V is TRBV7-2 and J is TRBJ1-2; TRBD1 might be the D (5 bases). Germline CDR1 SGHTA, CDR2 FQGNSA. The CDR3 contains 14 residues. Trimming left V 6 bases short and J 6 bases short, with 17 bases between.

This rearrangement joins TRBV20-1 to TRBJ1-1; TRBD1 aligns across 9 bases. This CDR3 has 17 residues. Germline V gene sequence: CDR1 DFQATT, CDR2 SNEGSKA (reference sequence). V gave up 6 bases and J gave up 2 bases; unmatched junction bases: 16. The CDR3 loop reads CSATPPQGAGYNTEAFF. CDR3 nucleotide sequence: TGCAGTGCCACTCCCCCACAGGGGGCCGGGTATAACACTGAAGCTTTCTTT.

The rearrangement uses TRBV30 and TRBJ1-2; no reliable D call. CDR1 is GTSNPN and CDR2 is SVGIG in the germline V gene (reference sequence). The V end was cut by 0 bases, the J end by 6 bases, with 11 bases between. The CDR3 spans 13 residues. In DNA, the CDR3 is TGTGCCTGGAGTGTACGATTTGGGGATGGCTACACCTTC. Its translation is CAWSVRFGDGYTF.

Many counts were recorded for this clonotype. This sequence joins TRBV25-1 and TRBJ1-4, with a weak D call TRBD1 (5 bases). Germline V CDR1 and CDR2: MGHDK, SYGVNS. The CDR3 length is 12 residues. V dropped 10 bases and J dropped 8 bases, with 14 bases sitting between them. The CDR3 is CATQGGGEKLFF. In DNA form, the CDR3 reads TGTGCCACCCAGGGAGGAGGGGAAAAACTGTTTTTT.

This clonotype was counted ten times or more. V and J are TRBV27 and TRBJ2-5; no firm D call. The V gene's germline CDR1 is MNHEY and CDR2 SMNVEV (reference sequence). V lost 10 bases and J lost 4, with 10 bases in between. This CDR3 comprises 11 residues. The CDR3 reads CATRTRETQYF. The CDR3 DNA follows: TGTGCCACGCGGACCCGAGAGACCCAGTACTTC.

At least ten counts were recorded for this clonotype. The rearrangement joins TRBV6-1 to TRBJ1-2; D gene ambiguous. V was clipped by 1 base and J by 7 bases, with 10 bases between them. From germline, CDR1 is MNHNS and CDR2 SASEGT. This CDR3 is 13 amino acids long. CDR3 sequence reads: CASSEVGDFGYTF. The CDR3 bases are TGTGCCAGCAGTGAAGTAGGAGATTTTGGCTACACCTTC.

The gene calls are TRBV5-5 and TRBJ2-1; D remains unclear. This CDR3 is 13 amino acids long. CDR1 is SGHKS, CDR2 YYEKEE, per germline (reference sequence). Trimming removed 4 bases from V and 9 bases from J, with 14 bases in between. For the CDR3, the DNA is TGTGCCAGCAGCCCCCGTGATAAGCCTGAGCAGTTCTTC. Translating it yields CASSPRDKPEQFF.

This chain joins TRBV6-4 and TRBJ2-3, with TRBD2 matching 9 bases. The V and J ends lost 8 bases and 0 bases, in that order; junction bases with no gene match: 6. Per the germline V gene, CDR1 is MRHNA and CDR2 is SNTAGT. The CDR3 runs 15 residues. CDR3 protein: CASCTTSGSTDTQYF. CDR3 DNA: TGTGCCAGCTGTACTACTAGCGGGAGCACAGATACGCAGTATTTT.

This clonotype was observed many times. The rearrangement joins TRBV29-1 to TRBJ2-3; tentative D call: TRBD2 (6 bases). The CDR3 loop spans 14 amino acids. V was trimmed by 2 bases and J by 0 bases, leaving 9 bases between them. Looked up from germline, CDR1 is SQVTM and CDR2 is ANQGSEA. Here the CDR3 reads CSVERGSSTDTQYF. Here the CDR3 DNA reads TGCAGCGTTGAACGGGGGTCTAGCACAGATACGCAGTATTTT.